This T cell receptor (beta chain) was recorded in a study of post-analysis software for immune sequencing data. Looking at the study overall: Courses of disease covered relapsing-remitting, secondary progressive and progressive-relapsing multiple sclerosis.

Overall study findings and caveats: With TRBV5-6, TRBV5-1 and TRBV20-1 included, roughly five TRBV segments were more frequent in patients than in controls. Controls significantly exceeded multiple sclerosis patients in normalized Chao1 diversity.

The CDR3 totals 13 residues. The V gene lost 5 bases and the J gene lost 4 bases, with 9 bases spanning the gap. From germline, CDR1 is SGHRS and CDR2 YFSETQ. Unique molecular identifiers had been added to the TCR beta cDNA libraries. Between roughly 1 and 10 million T cells gave rise to hundreds of thousands of cDNA molecules. TCRdb re-derived calls from the PCR reads in MiXCR, one entry per CDR3 protein. The sample has 650,000 to 850,000 distinct CDR3 sequences, 40% to 55% seen once. Details on this clonotype: Its antigen is not identified.

What was sequenced was blood. The chain has TRBV5-1 and TRBJ1-4; D perhaps matches TRBD1 (6 bases). The receptor was isolated from a girl aged 10 to 17 with multiple sclerosis. The CDR3 DNA reads as TGCGCCAGCAGTCGACAGGATAATGAAAAACTGTTTTTT. It encodes CASSRQDNEKLFF. Full variable domain (remainder filled in from reference TRBV5-1 and TRBJ1-4): KAGVTQTPRYLIKTRGQQVTLSCSPISGHRSVSWYQQTPGQGLQFLFEYFSETQRNKGNFPGRFSGRQFSNSRSEMNVSTLELGDSALYLCASSRQDNEKLFFGSGTQLSVL.